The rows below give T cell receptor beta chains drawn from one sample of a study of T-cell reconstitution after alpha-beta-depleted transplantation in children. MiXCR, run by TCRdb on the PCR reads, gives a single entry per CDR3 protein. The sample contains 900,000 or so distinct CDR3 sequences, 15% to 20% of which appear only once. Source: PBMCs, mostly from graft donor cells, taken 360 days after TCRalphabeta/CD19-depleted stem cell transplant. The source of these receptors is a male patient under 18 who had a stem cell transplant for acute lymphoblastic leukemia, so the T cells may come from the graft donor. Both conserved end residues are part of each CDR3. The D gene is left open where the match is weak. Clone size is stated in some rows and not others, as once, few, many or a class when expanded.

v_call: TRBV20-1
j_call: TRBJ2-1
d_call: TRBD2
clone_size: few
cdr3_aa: CSAGAREREVDFF
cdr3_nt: TGCAGTGCCGGAGCAAGGGAGCGGGAAGTCGATTTCTTC

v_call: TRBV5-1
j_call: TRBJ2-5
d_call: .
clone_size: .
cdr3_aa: CTSRGQGIWETQYF
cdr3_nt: TGCACTTCGAGAGGGCAGGGAATTTGGGAGACCCAGTACTTC

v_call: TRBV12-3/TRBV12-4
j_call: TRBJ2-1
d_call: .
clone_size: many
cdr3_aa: CASSPTGWGYNEQFF
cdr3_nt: TGTGCCAGCAGCCCCACAGGGTGGGGTTACAATGAGCAGTTCTTC

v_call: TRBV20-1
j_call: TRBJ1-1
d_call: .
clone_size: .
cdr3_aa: CSASGQLNTEAFF
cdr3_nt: TGCAGTGCTAGTGGACAGTTGAACACTGAAGCTTTCTTT

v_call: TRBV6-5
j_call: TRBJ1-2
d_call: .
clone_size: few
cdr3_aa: CASSYTQGNYGYTF
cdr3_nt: TGTGCCAGCAGTTACACTCAGGGCAACTATGGCTACACCTTC

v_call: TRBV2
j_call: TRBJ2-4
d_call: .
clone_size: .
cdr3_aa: CASLGGFGIQYF
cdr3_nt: TGTGCCAGCCTTGGCGGATTCGGCATTCAGTACTTC

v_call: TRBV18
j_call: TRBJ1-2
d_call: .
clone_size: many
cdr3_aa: CASSPEDNYGYTF
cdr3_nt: TGTGCCAGCTCACCAGAGGATAACTATGGCTACACCTTC

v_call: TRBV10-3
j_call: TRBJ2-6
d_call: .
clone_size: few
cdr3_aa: CAIRDSGAGANVLTF
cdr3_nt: TGTGCCATCAGAGATTCGGGAGCTGGGGCCAACGTCCTGACTTTC

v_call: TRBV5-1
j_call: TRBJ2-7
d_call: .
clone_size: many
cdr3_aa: CASSPGLTSYEQYF
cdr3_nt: TGCGCCAGCAGCCCGGGACTCACAAGCTACGAGCAGTACTTC

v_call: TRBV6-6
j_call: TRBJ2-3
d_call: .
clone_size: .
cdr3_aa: CASTLGGGSTDTQYF
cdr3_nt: TGTGCCAGCACTCTAGGGGGAGGTAGCACAGATACGCAGTATTTT

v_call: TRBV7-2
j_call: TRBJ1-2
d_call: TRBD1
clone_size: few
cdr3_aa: CASSLAPHRDRNYGYTF
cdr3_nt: TGTGCCAGCAGCTTAGCCCCCCACCGGGACAGAAACTATGGCTACACCTTC

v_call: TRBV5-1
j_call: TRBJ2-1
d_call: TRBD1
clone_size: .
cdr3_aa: CASRYRGPGYNEQFF
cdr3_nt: TGCGCCAGCAGGTACAGGGGGCCGGGGTACAATGAGCAGTTCTTC

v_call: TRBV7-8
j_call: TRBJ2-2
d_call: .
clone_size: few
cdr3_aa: CASSSWFSGNTGELFF
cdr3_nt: TGTGCCAGCAGCTCATGGTTTAGCGGGAACACCGGGGAGCTGTTTTTT

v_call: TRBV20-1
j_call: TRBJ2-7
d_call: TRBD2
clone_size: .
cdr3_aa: CSASRTSETYEQYF
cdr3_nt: TGCAGTGCTTCTAGGACTAGCGAGACCTACGAGCAGTACTTC

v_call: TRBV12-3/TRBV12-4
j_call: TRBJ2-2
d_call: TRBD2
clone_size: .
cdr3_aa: CASSTRLANTGELFF
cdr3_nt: TGTGCCAGCAGTACTCGACTAGCAAACACCGGGGAGCTGTTTTTT

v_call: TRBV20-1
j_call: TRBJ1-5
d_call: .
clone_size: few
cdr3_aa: CSARGSTGNQPQHF
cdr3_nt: TGCAGTGCTAGAGGGTCAACGGGCAATCAGCCCCAGCATTTT

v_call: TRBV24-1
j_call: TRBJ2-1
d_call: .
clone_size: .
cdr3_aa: CATSEGGLSAYNEQFF
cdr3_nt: TGTGCCACCAGTGAAGGGGGGCTTTCAGCTTACAATGAGCAGTTCTTC

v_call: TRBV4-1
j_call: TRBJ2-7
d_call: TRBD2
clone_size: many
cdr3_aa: CASSHLGTSGSSYEQYF
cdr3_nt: TGCGCCAGCAGCCATTTGGGGACTAGCGGGAGCTCCTACGAGCAGTACTTC

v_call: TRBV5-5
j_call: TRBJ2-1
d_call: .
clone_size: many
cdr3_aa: CASSSWGGEQFF
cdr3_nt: TGTGCCAGCAGTAGTTGGGGTGGTGAGCAGTTCTTC

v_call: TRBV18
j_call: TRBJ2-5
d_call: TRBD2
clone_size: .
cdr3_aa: CASSPRTGAARLAGAMETQYF
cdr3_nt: TGTGCCAGCTCACCTCGAACAGGGGCCGCGCGTCTAGCGGGAGCTATGGAGACCCAGTACTTC

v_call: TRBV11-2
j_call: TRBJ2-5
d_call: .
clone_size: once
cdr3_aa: CASSLVGGREETQYF
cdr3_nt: TGTGCCAGCAGCTTAGTCGGGGGGCGGGAAGAGACCCAGTACTTC

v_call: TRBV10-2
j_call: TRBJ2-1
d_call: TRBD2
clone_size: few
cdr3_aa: CASSQTSGDSYNEQFF
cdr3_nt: TGCGCCAGCAGCCAGACTAGCGGGGATTCCTACAATGAGCAGTTCTTC

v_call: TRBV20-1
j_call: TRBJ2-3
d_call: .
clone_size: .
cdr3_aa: CSAKTPGTPIDTDTQYF
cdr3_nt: TGCAGTGCTAAAACTCCCGGGACGCCAATAGACACAGATACGCAGTATTTT

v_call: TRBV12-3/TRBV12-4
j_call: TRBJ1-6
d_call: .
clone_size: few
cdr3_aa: CASGSGPTGSLHF
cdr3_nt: TGTGCCAGCGGGTCCGGTCCTACAGGGTCCCTCCACTTT

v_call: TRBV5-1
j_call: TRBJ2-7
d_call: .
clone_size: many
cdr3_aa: CASSTPTYEQYF
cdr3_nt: TGCGCCAGCAGTACACCCACCTACGAGCAGTACTTC

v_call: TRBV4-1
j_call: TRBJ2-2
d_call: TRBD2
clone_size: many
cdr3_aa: CASGKRAGGPYTGELFF
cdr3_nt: TGCGCCAGCGGGAAGAGAGCGGGAGGGCCATACACCGGGGAGCTGTTTTTT

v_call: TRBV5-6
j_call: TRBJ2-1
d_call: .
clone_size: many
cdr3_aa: CASTGGVNEQFF
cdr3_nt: TGTGCCAGCACCGGGGGAGTCAATGAGCAGTTCTTC

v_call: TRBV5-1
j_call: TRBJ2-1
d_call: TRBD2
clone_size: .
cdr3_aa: CASSRGLAGGSANEQFF
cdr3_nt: TGCGCCAGCAGTAGGGGACTAGCGGGAGGGAGTGCGAATGAGCAGTTCTTC

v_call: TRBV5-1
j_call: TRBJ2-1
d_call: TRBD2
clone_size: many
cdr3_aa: CATQPGLAGEVYNEQFF
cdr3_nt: TGCGCCACCCAACCGGGACTAGCGGGAGAGGTCTACAATGAGCAGTTCTTC

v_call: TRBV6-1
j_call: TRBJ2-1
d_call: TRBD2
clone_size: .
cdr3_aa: CASNRYGLAGNNEQFF
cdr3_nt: TGTGCCAGTAATCGCTACGGACTAGCTGGAAACAATGAGCAGTTCTTC

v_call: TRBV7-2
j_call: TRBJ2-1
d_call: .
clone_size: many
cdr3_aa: CASSFLHEQFF
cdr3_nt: TGTGCCAGCAGCTTTCTGCATGAGCAGTTCTTC

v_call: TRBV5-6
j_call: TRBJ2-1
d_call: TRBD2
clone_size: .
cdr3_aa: CASSFLAGVNEQFF
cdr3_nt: TGTGCCAGCAGCTTCCTAGCGGGAGTCAATGAGCAGTTCTTC

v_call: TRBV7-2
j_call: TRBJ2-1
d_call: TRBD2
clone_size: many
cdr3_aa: CASSLAGEMWDEQFF
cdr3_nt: TGTGCCAGCTCTTTGGCGGGAGAAATGTGGGATGAGCAGTTCTTC

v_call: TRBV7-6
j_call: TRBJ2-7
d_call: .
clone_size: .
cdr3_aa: CASSLEGRDQSYEQYF
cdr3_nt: TGTGCCAGCAGCTTAGAGGGCAGGGATCAGTCCTACGAGCAGTACTTC

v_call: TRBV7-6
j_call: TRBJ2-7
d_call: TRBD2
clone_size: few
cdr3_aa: CASSLGRRREWAYEQYF
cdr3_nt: TGTGCCAGCAGCTTAGGGAGGCGGCGGGAGTGGGCCTACGAGCAGTACTTC